The 14 T cell receptor beta chains reported below all come from one sample, sequenced in a study of blood T cell repertoires in COVID-19. Only in-frame clones appear in the TCRdb table, and some are missing; sequencing was by immunoSEQ multiplex PCR. The sample gives some 170,000 clones, roughly 89% of which show up once; around 12% is in the top ten. The specimen was peripheral blood. Source of these receptors: an older woman with COVID-19, enrolled during active disease.

The chain uses TRBV7-2 and TRBJ2-7, with TRBD1 matching 8 bases. The CDR3 runs 14 residues. J was trimmed by 4 bases and V by 1 base; bases with no gene match: 3. Germline CDR1 and CDR2: SGHTA and FQGNSA. CDR3: CASSLVRTGYEQYF. CDR3 nucleotide sequence: TGTGCCAGCAGCTTAGTGCGGACAGGGTACGAGCAGTACTTC.

This sequence joins TRBV10-3 and TRBJ1-5; TRBD1 matches 11 bases. The CDR3 runs 15 residues. V lost 4 bases and J lost 7; bases outside the gene matches: 6. Germline V gene sequence: CDR1 ENHRY, CDR2 SYGVKD. The DNA of the CDR3 is TGTGCCATCAGTGGGACAGGGGGCGCAGAACAGCCCCAGCATTTT. Translation gives CAISGTGGAEQPQHF.

The V call is TRBV2, the J call TRBJ2-5; no definite D call. Trimming removed 5 bases from V and 0 bases from J, with 7 bases in between. The CDR3 is 13 residues long. From germline, CDR1 is SNHLY and CDR2 FYNNEI. The CDR3 protein is CASSPEYQETQYF. The CDR3 nucleotides read TGTGCCAGCAGTCCCGAGTACCAAGAGACCCAGTACTTC.

The chain couples TRBV28 to TRBJ1-1; TRBD1 is a possible D gene (5 bases). Germline assignment: CDR1 MDHEN and CDR2 SYDVKM. V lost 8 bases and J lost 6, with 10 bases in between. CDR3 length: 11 amino acids. The DNA for the CDR3 is TGTGCCAGCGGGGCCGGACCTGAAGCTTTCTTT. As protein: CASGAGPEAFF.

There are many counts of this clone. This chain links TRBV6-2 or TRBV6-3 with TRBJ1-1, with D hard to call. CDR1 is MNHEY, CDR2 SVGEGT, per germline. V was clipped by 3 bases and J by 1 base, with 9 bases between them. The CDR3 loop spans 14 amino acids. Here the CDR3 reads CASSYRGSNTEAFF. The CDR3, as DNA: TGTGCCAGCAGTTATCGAGGGTCGAACACTGAAGCTTTCTTT.

This clone has more than one count but fewer than ten. The chain employs TRBV7-2 and TRBJ1-6; the match to TRBD1 covers 7 bases. CDR1 is SGHTA, CDR2 FQGNSA, per germline. CDR3 length: 18 amino acids. V was clipped by 5 bases and J by 0 bases; unmatched bases: 10. The CDR3 is CASSPGTATSSYNSPLHF. The CDR3 coding sequence is TGTGCCAGCAGCCCCGGGACAGCCACAAGCTCCTATAATTCACCCCTCCACTTT.

This sequence joins TRBV28 and TRBJ2-7; 10 positions match TRBD2. The V gene end was trimmed by 5 bases and the J gene end by 7 bases; junction bases not matched to a gene: 8. Germline V CDR1 and CDR2: MDHEN, SYDVKM. This CDR3 is 14 amino acids long. This CDR3 reads CASSPASGRWEQYF. The CDR3, as DNA: TGTGCCAGCAGTCCGGCTAGCGGGAGATGGGAGCAGTACTTC.

The chain is built from TRBV3-1 (or the pseudogene TRBV3-2) and TRBJ1-1; perhaps TRBD1 as D (6 bases). Deletions cut 2 bases from V and 1 base from J, with 8 bases between. Per the germline V gene, CDR1 is LGHDT and CDR2 is YNNKEL (reference sequence). The CDR3 covers 14 residues. The DNA for the CDR3 is TGTGCCAGCAGCCAAACAGGGTGGAACACTGAAGCTTTCTTT. Translation: CASSQTGWNTEAFF.

This chain links TRBV27 with TRBJ2-5, with D possibly being TRBD1 (6 bases). The germline V gene encodes CDR1 MNHEY and CDR2 SMNVEV (reference sequence). The CDR3 loop spans 15 amino acids. The V end was cut by 6 bases, the J end by 0 bases, with 14 bases between. The chain's CDR3 is CASSRDIGYQETQYF. CDR3 coding DNA: TGTGCCAGCAGCCGGGACATAGGGTACCAAGAGACCCAGTACTTC.

The V gene is TRBV18, the J gene TRBJ2-5, with TRBD1 identical over 8 bases. Unmatched junction bases numbered 16, after V lost 3 bases and J lost 7 bases. This CDR3 has 17 amino acids. Germline CDR1 KGHSH, CDR2 LQKENI. The CDR3 coding sequence is TGTGCCAGCTCACCCCCGAGGACAGGGACTCGTTGGCGGACCCAGTACTTC. This translates into CASSPPRTGTRWRTQYF.

The CDR3 region has the DNA TGTGCCAGCAGCTTAAAAACCGGGACTCATAATCAGCCCCAGCATTTT. Translating it yields CASSLKTGTHNQPQHF. This chain connects TRBV5-5 to TRBJ1-5; D may be TRBD1 (5 bases). V gave up 2 bases and J gave up 4 bases, with 16 bases separating them. Germline CDR1 reads SGHKS; CDR2 reads YYEKEE (reference sequence). This CDR3 has 16 amino acids.

In this sample, this clone turned up once. V and J are TRBV6-5 and TRBJ2-7, with TRBD1 matching 9 bases. This CDR3 is built from 16 residues. The germline CDR1 and CDR2 sequences are MNHEY and SVGAGI. The J segment lost 3 bases and the V segment lost 2 bases, leaving 8 bases of the junction unmatched. The CDR3 DNA is TGTGCCAGCAGTTACCTCGGACAGGGGCGGAACTACGAGCAGTACTTC. Amino acids: CASSYLGQGRNYEQYF.

The rearrangement joins TRBV6-5 to TRBJ2-7; 10 bases are a match to TRBD2. The V and J ends lost 9 bases and 4 bases, in that order; junction bases with no gene match: 9. The CDR3 has 14 residues. CDR1 MNHEY and CDR2 SVGAGI come from the germline V gene. The CDR3 nucleotides read TGTGCCAGTTCCGAGCGGGAGGGAGGGTACGAGCAGTACTTC. Its translation: CASSEREGGYEQYF.

This clone was counted once. V usage is TRBV6-6 and J usage is TRBJ2-3, with D possibly TRBD2 on 5 matching bases. The V and J ends lost 7 bases and 3 bases respectively, with 17 bases between them. The length of the CDR3 is 15 residues. Germline lookup yields CDR1 MNHNY and CDR2 SVGAGI (reference sequence). The chain's CDR3 is CASTQRRGGTDTQYF. The CDR3 nucleotides read TGTGCCAGCACCCAACGCCGGGGTGGTACAGATACGCAGTATTTT.